What follows are 18 T cell receptor beta chains derived from one specimen sequenced in a study of Graves' ophthalmopathy and Graves' hyperthyroidism. The sequenced template was RNA, covering the TCR beta CDR3 region. The first round was an RT-PCR with HTBI primers, and the second round was a multiplex PCR. MiXCR, run by TCRdb on the multiplex PCR reads, gives a single entry per CDR3 protein. Of 500,000 to 800,000 distinct CDR3 sequences in the sample, more than 40% are singletons; the top ten hold over 2.5%. Sequencing was carried out using peripheral blood. All receptors derive from an adult man with Graves' ophthalmopathy.

The chain couples TRBV25-1 to TRBJ2-7; 9 bases are a match to TRBD1. V lost 6 bases to trimming and J lost 3 bases; unmatched junction nucleotides: 9. Per the germline V gene, CDR1 is MGHDK and CDR2 is SYGVNS. This CDR3 spans 15 amino acids. This chain's CDR3 is CASRPGQGNYYEQYF. The CDR3 nucleotides are TGTGCCAGCAGACCCGGACAGGGGAATTACTACGAGCAGTACTTC.

This chain connects TRBV4-1 to TRBJ2-2; D is undetermined. The CDR3 runs 15 residues. Germline values: CDR1 MGHRA, CDR2 YSYEKL. Trimming took off 2 bases at V and 2 bases at J, with 9 bases between the two ends. CDR3 nucleotide sequence: TGCGCCAGCAGCCAATCGGCCAGCAACACCGGGGAGCTGTTTTTT. This gives the protein CASSQSASNTGELFF.

The rearrangement links TRBV20-1 to TRBJ1-1; maybe TRBD1 (5 bases). The V gene lost 3 bases and the J gene lost 7 bases, with 15 bases spanning the gap. The CDR3 length is 13 residues. CDR1 is DFQATT and CDR2 is SNEGSKA in the germline V gene (reference sequence). The CDR3 protein is CSARGRRVYEAFF. As DNA, the CDR3 is TGCAGTGCTAGGGGTCGCAGGGTTTATGAAGCTTTCTTT.

A note on this clonotype: Germline and junction disagree at one end, which may indicate a read error. The chain joins TRBV2 to TRBJ2-6; weak D call: TRBD1 (6 bases). The CDR3 sequence is 16 residues long. Germline CDR1 SNHLY, CDR2 FYNNEI. The DNA for the CDR3 is TGTACCAGCAGCTCTGCCCACAGGGCTGGGGCCAACGTCCTGACTTTC. Translation: CTSSSAHRAGANVLTF.

This clonotype was detected a few times. The chain uses TRBV30 and TRBJ1-6, with TRBD1 matching over 9 bases. This CDR3 is built from 14 residues. Trimming cost V 4 bases and J 10 bases; bases outside gene matches: 8. Per germline, CDR1 GTSNPN and CDR2 SVGIG (reference sequence). The CDR3 loop reads CAWNDGTGTSPLHF. CDR3 bases: TGTGCCTGGAACGACGGGACAGGGACGTCACCCCTCCACTTT.

Worth noting for this clonotype: A much larger clone differs by one base, so this may be a read error. The chain links TRBV11-2 to TRBJ2-2, with TRBD2 identical over 11 bases. V lost 5 bases and J lost 0; bases outside the gene matches: 2. This CDR3 is 16 amino acids long. The germline V gene has CDR1 SGHAT and CDR2 FQNNGV. This CDR3 reads CASSKLAGANTGELFF. The CDR3 DNA reads TGTGCCAGCAGCAAACTAGCGGGAGCGAACACCGGGGAGCTGTTTTTT.

As for this clonotype: A read error is possible here, since a much larger clone lies one base away. The gene calls are TRBV7-2 and TRBJ1-2; a weak D match, TRBD1 (6 bases). V was cut by 7 bases and J by 10 bases, with 25 bases left in between. This CDR3 has 15 residues. Germline assignment: CDR1 SGHTA and CDR2 FQGNSA. CDR3 sequence: CASTISSGAPDDYTF. As DNA, the CDR3 is TGTGCCAGCACCATTTCTTCGGGGGCGCCCGATGACTACACCTTC.

This clonotype has at least ten counts. This chain joins TRBV20-1 and TRBJ1-4; unclear D gene. Germline CDR1 is DFQATT and CDR2 is SNEGSKA (reference sequence). The CDR3 is made up of 13 amino acids. Trimming stripped 0 bases from V and 8 bases from J, with 10 bases between. CDR3 DNA sequence: TGCAGTGCTAGAGATAGAACGATCGAAAAACTGTTTTTT. This gives the protein CSARDRTIEKLFF.

This clonotype showed up just a few times. The J gene is TRBJ2-1, the V gene TRBV29-1; TRBD1 is a possible D gene (5 bases). CDR1 and CDR2 (germline): SQVTM, ANQGSEA. This CDR3 is 12 amino acids long. Between the trimmed V and J ends, which lost 7 bases and 7 bases, there was a span of 14 bases. CDR3 sequence reads: CSARVGLNEQFF. CDR3 in DNA: TGCAGCGCCAGGGTAGGGCTGAATGAGCAGTTCTTC.

This clonotype was seen a few times. This chain links TRBV11-2 with TRBJ2-5; D may be TRBD1 (6 bases). V gave up 5 bases and J gave up 5 bases, with 15 bases separating them. The CDR3 length is 14 residues. Germline CDR1 is SGHAT and CDR2 is FQNNGV. The CDR3 is CASSQDFRGETQYF. As DNA, the CDR3 is TGTGCCAGCAGCCAAGATTTTAGGGGGGAGACCCAGTACTTC. Looking up the rest from reference TRBV11-2 and TRBJ2-5 gives the full variable domain: EAGVAQSPRYKIIEKRQSVAFWCNPISGHATLYWYQQILGQGPKLLIQFQNNGVVDDSQLPKDRFSAERLKGVDSTLKIQPAKLEDSAVYLCASSQDFRGETQYFGPGTRLLVL.

This clonotype was counted a few times. The chain employs TRBV30 and TRBJ2-2, with a possible D match to TRBD2 (5 bases). Trimming pared 0 bases from V and 3 bases from J, leaving 8 bases between. The CDR3 length is 14 residues. Per germline, CDR1 GTSNPN and CDR2 SVGIG (reference sequence). The CDR3 DNA sequence: TGTGCCTGGAGTGTGGACGGGGACACCGGGGAGCTGTTTTTT. Translated: CAWSVDGDTGELFF. Variable domain in full (rest from reference TRBV30 and TRBJ2-2): SQTIHQWPATLVQPVGSPLSLECTVEGTSNPNLYWYRQAAGRGLQLLFYSVGIGQISSEVPQNLSASRPQDRQFILSSKKLLLSDSGFYLCAWSVDGDTGELFFGEGSRLTVL.

The chain is built from TRBV4-3 and TRBJ1-5, with no clear D. The CDR3 has 12 residues. Germline V lookup: CDR1 LGHNA, CDR2 YSLEER. V lost 1 base to trimming and J lost 7 bases, with 5 bases between them. CDR3 bases: TGCGCCAGCAGCCAAGTAAGACAGCCCCAGCATTTT. Translation: CASSQVRQPQHF.

V gene TRBV3-1 combines with J gene TRBJ1-6; D is uncertain. V lost 0 bases to trimming and J lost 6 bases, with 3 bases between them. This CDR3 has 13 residues. In germline, CDR1 is LGHDT, CDR2 YNNKEL (reference sequence). DNA of the CDR3: TGTGCCAGCAGCCAAGATACTAATTCACCCCTCCACTTT. Translated, it gives CASSQDTNSPLHF.

Details on this clonotype: Since a much larger clone is just one base distant, this may be a read error. The rearrangement uses TRBV20-1 and TRBJ2-7; the D gene could be TRBD1 or TRBD2 (5 bases each). Germline values: CDR1 DFQATT, CDR2 SNEGSKA (reference sequence). CDR3 length: 13 amino acids. V shed 5 bases and J shed 1 base, with 12 bases lying between them. The CDR3 protein is CSALPGPSYEQYF. The CDR3 region has the DNA TGCAGTGCTTTGCCGGGACCTTCCTACGAGCAGTACTTC.

Points on this clonotype: One junction end disagrees with the germline gene, perhaps due to a read error. This chain joins TRBV7-9 and TRBJ2-5, with 12 positions matching TRBD2. This CDR3 contains 16 residues. The V gene's germline CDR1 is SEHNR and CDR2 FQNEAQ (reference sequence). CDR3 loop: CASSLTSGGPQGTQYF. The CDR3, as DNA: TGTGCCAGCAGCTTGACTAGCGGGGGCCCCCAAGGGACCCAGTACTTC. The full variable domain, in which reference TRBV7-9 and TRBJ2-5 provide the parts outside the CDR3, is DTGVSQNPRHKITKRGQNVTFRCDPISEHNRLYWYRQTLGQGPEFLTYFQNEAQLEKSRLLSDRFSAERPKGSFSTLEIQRTEQGDSAMYLCASSLTSGGPQGTQYFGPGTRLLVL.

The chain links TRBV4-3 to TRBJ1-4; D might be TRBD1 (5 bases). The CDR3 consists of 15 residues. From germline, CDR1 is LGHNA and CDR2 YSLEER. V was shortened by 1 base and J by 0 bases, with 6 bases between the two germline ends. The chain's CDR3 is CASSQGTTTNEKLFF. The CDR3 DNA reads as TGCGCCAGCAGCCAAGGGACAACAACTAATGAAAAACTGTTTTTT.

The table lists this clonotype with many counts. The chain recombines TRBV6-1 with TRBJ2-5, with D possibly being TRBD2 (5 bases). Germline values: CDR1 MNHNS, CDR2 SASEGT. Between the trimmed V and J ends, which lost 0 bases and 5 bases, there was a span of 13 bases. This CDR3 region has 15 residues. The CDR3 loop reads CASSEARDLVETQYF. The CDR3 nucleotides are TGTGCCAGCAGTGAAGCTCGGGATCTGGTCGAGACCCAGTACTTC.

This clonotype was seen ten or more times. The genes are TRBV12-3 or TRBV12-4 and TRBJ1-2; no clear D gene. Trimming cost V 3 bases and J 5 bases, with 16 bases left between them. This CDR3 comprises 15 residues. This CDR3 is CASSLGAGFGYGYTF. The CDR3, as DNA: TGTGCCAGCAGTTTGGGCGCAGGCTTCGGATATGGCTACACCTTC.